These T cell receptor beta chains were read from a single sample in a study of cytomegalovirus exposure and HLA in healthy donors. Assay used: immunoSEQ multiplex PCR; TCRdb lists only in-frame clones, some missing. Among around 190,000 clones listed, 70% to 85% were seen once. The sequenced sample was PBMCs. These receptors were obtained from a woman aged 40-49 years in good health and CMV-seronegative. CDR3s include the opening cysteine and the closing phenylalanine or tryptophan.

v_call: TRBV5-1; cdr3_length: 16; j_call: TRBJ1-1; cdr3_aa: CASSLASGRVNTEAFF
v_call: TRBV7-8; cdr3_length: 14; j_call: TRBJ1-2; cdr3_aa: CASSSDREGYGYTF
v_call: TRBV30; cdr3_length: 13; j_call: TRBJ2-3; cdr3_aa: CAWTQGGTDTQYF
v_call: TRBV28; cdr3_length: 15; j_call: TRBJ2-3; cdr3_aa: CASSLKRTSGDTQYF
v_call: TRBV7-9; cdr3_length: 13; j_call: TRBJ1-2; cdr3_aa: CASSLTEDYGYTF
v_call: TRBV28; cdr3_length: 15; j_call: TRBJ2-3; cdr3_aa: CASSLWTAGRDTQYF
v_call: TRBV19; cdr3_length: 14; j_call: TRBJ2-1; cdr3_aa: CATNQRGGSNEQFF
v_call: TRBV4-1; cdr3_length: 17; j_call: TRBJ2-4; cdr3_aa: CASSQDPRGTGKNIQYF
v_call: TRBV19; cdr3_length: 15; j_call: TRBJ2-7; cdr3_aa: CASSIAGLSSYEQYF
v_call: TRBV25-1; cdr3_length: 16; j_call: TRBJ1-4; cdr3_aa: CASSPGQYATNEKLFF
v_call: TRBV19; cdr3_length: 14; j_call: TRBJ2-5; cdr3_aa: CASSVQGQVLTQYF
v_call: TRBV2; cdr3_length: 15; j_call: TRBJ2-7; cdr3_aa: CASSGRGEYAYEQYF
v_call: TRBV7-2; cdr3_length: 16; j_call: TRBJ2-1; cdr3_aa: CASSPPGLAGGNEQFF
v_call: TRBV25-1; cdr3_length: 14; j_call: TRBJ1-1; cdr3_aa: CASSEFSGHTEAFF
v_call: TRBV5-1; cdr3_length: 15; j_call: TRBJ1-2; cdr3_aa: CASSLGTGGAYGYTF
v_call: TRBV27; cdr3_length: 16; j_call: TRBJ2-2; cdr3_aa: CASSQSGRANTGELFF
v_call: TRBV9; cdr3_length: 16; j_call: TRBJ2-5; cdr3_aa: CASSVNPGQGQETQYF
v_call: TRBV7-9; cdr3_length: 16; j_call: TRBJ2-1; cdr3_aa: CASSFGRLAGLNEQFF
v_call: TRBV11-2; cdr3_length: 16; j_call: TRBJ2-5; cdr3_aa: CASSKGLAGGRETQYF
v_call: TRBV9; cdr3_length: 16; j_call: TRBJ2-2; cdr3_aa: CASRKGTASNTGELFF
v_call: TRBV14; cdr3_length: 13; j_call: TRBJ1-1; cdr3_aa: CASSQDLNTEAFF
v_call: TRBV19; cdr3_length: 14; j_call: TRBJ2-7; cdr3_aa: CASSTSGGPYEQYF
v_call: TRBV13; cdr3_length: 12; j_call: TRBJ2-1; cdr3_aa: CASSRAPGLQFF
v_call: TRBV18; cdr3_length: 17; j_call: TRBJ2-7; cdr3_aa: CASSSRDRGTISYEQYF
v_call: TRBV30; cdr3_length: 14; j_call: TRBJ2-6; cdr3_aa: CAWSQGTGANVLTF
v_call: TRBV5-1; cdr3_length: 18; j_call: TRBJ2-5; cdr3_aa: CASSLFGTTNTLIWTQYF
v_call: TRBV28; cdr3_length: 18; j_call: TRBJ2-3; cdr3_aa: CASSLIGSGGRAPDTQYF
v_call: TRBV5-6; cdr3_length: 14; j_call: TRBJ2-7; cdr3_aa: CASSSVIRGYEQYF
v_call: TRBV9; cdr3_length: 14; j_call: TRBJ2-3; cdr3_aa: CASSAGLPPDTQYF
v_call: TRBV2; cdr3_length: 14; j_call: TRBJ1-2; cdr3_aa: CASSRTVGPYGYTF
v_call: TRBV28; cdr3_length: 12; j_call: TRBJ1-2; cdr3_aa: CASFRPPMGYTF
v_call: TRBV2; cdr3_length: 14; j_call: TRBJ1-1; cdr3_aa: CASRTGDMNTEAFF